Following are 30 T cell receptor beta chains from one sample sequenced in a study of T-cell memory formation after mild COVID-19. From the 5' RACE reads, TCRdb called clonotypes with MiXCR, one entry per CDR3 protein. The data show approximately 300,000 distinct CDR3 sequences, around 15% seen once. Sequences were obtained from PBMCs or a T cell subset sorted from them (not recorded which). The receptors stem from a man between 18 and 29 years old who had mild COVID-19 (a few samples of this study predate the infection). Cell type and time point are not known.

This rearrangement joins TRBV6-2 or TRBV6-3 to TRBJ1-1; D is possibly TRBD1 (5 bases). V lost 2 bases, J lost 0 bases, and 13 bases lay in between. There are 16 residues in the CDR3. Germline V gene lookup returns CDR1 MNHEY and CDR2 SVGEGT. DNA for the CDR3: TGTGCCAGCAGTTACGGGGGGGGTTTTATGAACACTGAAGCTTTCTTT. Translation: CASSYGGGFMNTEAFF.

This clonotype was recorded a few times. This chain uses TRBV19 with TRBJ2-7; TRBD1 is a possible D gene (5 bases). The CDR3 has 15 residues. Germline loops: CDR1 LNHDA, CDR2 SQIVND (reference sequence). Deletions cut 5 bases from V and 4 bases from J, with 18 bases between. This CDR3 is CASSARPGHGYEQYF. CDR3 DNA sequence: TGTGCCAGTAGTGCTCGACCAGGGCATGGATACGAGCAGTACTTC.

CDR3 DNA sequence: TGCAGCGTTCTCGGTCGGCAGGGGGTTTTGGAGACCCAGTACTTC. This sequence encodes CSVLGRQGVLETQYF. This chain connects TRBV29-1 to TRBJ2-5; 7 bases line up with TRBD1. The CDR3 spans 15 residues. The V gene end was trimmed by 5 bases and the J gene end by 5 bases; junction bases not matched to a gene: 14. Per germline, CDR1 SQVTM and CDR2 ANQGSEA. Full variable domain (rest looked up from reference TRBV29-1 and TRBJ2-5): SAVISQKPSRDICQRGTSLTIQCQVDSQVTMMFWYRQQPGQSLTLIATANQGSEATYESGFVIDKFPISRPNLTFSTLTVSNMSPEDSSIYLCSVLGRQGVLETQYFGPGTRLLVL.

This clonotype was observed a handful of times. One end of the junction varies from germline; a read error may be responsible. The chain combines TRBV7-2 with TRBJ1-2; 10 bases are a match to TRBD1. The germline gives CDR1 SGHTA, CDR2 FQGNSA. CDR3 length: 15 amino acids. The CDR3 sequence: CASSLGTGVQYGYTF. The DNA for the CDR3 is TGTGCCAGCAGTTTAGGGACAGGGGTTCAGTATGGCTACACCTTC. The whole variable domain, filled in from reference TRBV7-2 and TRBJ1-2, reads GAGVSQSPSNKVTEKGKDVELRCDPISGHTALYWYRQSLGQGLEFLIYFQGNSAPDKSGLPSDRFSAERTGGSVSTLTIQRTQQEDSAVYLCASSLGTGVQYGYTFGSGTRLTVV.

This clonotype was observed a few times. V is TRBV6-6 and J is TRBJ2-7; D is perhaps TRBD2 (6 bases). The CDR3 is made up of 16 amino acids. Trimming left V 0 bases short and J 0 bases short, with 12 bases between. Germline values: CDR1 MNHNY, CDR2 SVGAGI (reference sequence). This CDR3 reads CASSYSASESSYEQYV. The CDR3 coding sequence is TGTGCCAGCAGTTACTCGGCTAGCGAAAGCTCCTACGAGCAGTACGTC.

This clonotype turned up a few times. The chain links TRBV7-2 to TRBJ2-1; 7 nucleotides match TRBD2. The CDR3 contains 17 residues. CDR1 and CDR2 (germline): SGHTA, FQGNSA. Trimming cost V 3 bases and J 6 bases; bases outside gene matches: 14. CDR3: CASSFRSSGTLFNEQFF. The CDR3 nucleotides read TGTGCCAGCAGCTTTCGGTCTAGCGGTACTCTTTTCAATGAGCAGTTCTTC.

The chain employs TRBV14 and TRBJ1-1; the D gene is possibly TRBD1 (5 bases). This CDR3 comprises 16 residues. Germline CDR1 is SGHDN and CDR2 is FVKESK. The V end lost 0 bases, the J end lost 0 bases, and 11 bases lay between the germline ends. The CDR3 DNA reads TGTGCCAGCAGCCAAGACCCAGGGACCATGAACACTGAAGCTTTCTTT. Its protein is CASSQDPGTMNTEAFF. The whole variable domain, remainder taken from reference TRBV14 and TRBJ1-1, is EAGVTQFPSHSVIEKGQTVTLRCDPISGHDNLYWYRRVMGKEIKFLLHFVKESKQDESGMPNNRFLAERTGGTYSTLKVQPAELEDSGVYFCASSQDPGTMNTEAFFGQGTRLTVV.

DNA for the CDR3: TGTGCCATCATTGACCCCGGGGCCAGCAATGAGCAGTTCTTC. It specifies CAIIDPGASNEQFF. The chain joins TRBV10-3 to TRBJ2-1; D may match TRBD1 or TRBD2 (5 bases each). The CDR3 is made up of 14 amino acids. Germline values: CDR1 ENHRY, CDR2 SYGVKD. Trimming left V 7 bases short and J 6 bases short, with 16 bases between.

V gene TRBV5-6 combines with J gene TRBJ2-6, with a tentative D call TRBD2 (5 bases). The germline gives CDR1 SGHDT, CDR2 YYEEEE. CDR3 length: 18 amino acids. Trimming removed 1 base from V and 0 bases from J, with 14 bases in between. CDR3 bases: TGTGCCAGCAGCTTGTCCGAGATGACTAACTCTGGGGCCAACGTCCTGACTTTC. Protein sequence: CASSLSEMTNSGANVLTF.

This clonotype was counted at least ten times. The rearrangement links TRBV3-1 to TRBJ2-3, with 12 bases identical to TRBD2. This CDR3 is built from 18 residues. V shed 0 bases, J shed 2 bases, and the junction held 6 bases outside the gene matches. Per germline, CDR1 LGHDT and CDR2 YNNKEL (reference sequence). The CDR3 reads CASSQDLAGGPITDTQYF. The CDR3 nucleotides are TGTGCCAGCAGCCAAGATCTAGCGGGGGGGCCAATCACAGATACGCAGTATTTT.

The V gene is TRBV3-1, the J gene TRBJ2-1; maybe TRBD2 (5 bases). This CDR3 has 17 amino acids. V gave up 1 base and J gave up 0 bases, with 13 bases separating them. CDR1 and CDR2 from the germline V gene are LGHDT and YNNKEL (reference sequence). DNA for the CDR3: TGTGCCAGCAGCCAAGTAACGCGGGTGAACTCCTACAATGAGCAGTTCTTC. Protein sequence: CASSQVTRVNSYNEQFF.

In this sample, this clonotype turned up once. The CDR3 DNA follows: TGCGCCAGCAGCCCCCTAGTAGCGGGAGGCACAGATACGCAGTATTTT. Amino acids: CASSPLVAGGTDTQYF. V gene TRBV4-1 combines with J gene TRBJ2-3, with 9 bases matching TRBD2. V trimming: 4 bases; J trimming: 1 base; junction bases outside the gene matches: 6. CDR1 is MGHRA, CDR2 YSYEKL, per germline. The length of the CDR3 is 16 residues.

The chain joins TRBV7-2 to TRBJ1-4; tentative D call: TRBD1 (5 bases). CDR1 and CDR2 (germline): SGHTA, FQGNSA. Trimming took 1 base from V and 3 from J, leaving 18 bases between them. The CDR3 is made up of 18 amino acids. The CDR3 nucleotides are TGTGCCAGCAGCTTAGGCCCCGGTACAGGACGAGCTAATGAAAAACTGTTTTTT. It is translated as CASSLGPGTGRANEKLFF.

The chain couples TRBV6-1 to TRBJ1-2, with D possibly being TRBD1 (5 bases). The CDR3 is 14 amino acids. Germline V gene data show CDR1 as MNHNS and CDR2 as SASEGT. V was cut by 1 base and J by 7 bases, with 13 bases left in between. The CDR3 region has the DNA TGTGCCAGCAGTGAAGTTCCCGGGGGAGGTGGCTACACCTTC. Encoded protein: CASSEVPGGGGYTF.

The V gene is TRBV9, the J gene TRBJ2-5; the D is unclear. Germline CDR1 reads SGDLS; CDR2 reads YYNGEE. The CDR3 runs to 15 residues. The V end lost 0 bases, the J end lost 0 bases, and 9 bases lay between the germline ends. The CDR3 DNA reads TGTGCCAGCAGCGTAGGGACCATGTACCAAGAGACCCAGTACTTC. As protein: CASSVGTMYQETQYF.

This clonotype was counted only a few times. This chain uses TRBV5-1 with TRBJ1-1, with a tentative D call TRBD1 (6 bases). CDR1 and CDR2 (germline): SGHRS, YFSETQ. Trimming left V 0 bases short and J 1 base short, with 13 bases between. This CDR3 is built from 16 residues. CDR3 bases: TGCGCCAGCAGCTTGGTATGGGGGCATTCGAACACTGAAGCTTTCTTT. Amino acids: CASSLVWGHSNTEAFF.

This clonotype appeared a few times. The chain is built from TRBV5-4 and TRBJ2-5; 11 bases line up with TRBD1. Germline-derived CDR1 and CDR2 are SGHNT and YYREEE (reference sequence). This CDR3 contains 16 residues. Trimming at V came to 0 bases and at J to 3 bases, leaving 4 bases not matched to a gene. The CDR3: CASSLDLGQGEETQYF. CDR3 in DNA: TGTGCCAGCAGCTTGGACCTGGGACAGGGGGAAGAGACCCAGTACTTC. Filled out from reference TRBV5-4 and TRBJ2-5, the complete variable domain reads ETGVTQSPTHLIKTRGQQVTLRCSSQSGHNTVSWYQQALGQGPQFIFQYYREEENGRGNFPPRFSGLQFPNYSSELNVNALELDDSALYLCASSLDLGQGEETQYFGPGTRLLVL.

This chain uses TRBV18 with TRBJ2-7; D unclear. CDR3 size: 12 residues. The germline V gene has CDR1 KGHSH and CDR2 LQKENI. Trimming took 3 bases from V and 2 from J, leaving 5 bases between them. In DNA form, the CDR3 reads TGTGCCAGCTCACCCCTCCCCTACGAGCAGTACTTC. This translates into CASSPLPYEQYF.

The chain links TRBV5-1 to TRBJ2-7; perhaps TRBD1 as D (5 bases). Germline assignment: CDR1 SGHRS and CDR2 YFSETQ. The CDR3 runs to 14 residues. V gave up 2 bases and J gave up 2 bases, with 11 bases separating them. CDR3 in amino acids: CASSFDRKTYEQYV. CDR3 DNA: TGCGCCAGCAGCTTCGACAGAAAAACCTACGAGCAGTACGTC.

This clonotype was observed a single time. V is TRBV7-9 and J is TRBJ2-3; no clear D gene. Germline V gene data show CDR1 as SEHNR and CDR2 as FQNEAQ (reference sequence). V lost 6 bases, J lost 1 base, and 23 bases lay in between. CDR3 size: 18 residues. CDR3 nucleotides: TGTGCCAGCAGACTAACCCCCCCAGAGTGGACGGGCACAGATACGCAGTATTTT. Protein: CASRLTPPEWTGTDTQYF.

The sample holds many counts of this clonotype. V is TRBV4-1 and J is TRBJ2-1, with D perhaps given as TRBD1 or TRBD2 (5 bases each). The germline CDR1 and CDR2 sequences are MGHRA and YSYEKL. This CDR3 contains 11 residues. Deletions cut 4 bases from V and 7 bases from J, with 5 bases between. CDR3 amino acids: CASSRGNEQFF. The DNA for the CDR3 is TGCGCCAGCAGCCGGGGGAATGAGCAGTTCTTC.

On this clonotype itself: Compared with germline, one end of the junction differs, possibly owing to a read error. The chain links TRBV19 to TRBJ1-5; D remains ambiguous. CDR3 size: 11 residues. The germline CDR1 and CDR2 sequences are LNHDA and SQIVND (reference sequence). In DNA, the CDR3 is TGTGCCAGTAGTATGTCCCAGGCATGGGATTTT. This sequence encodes CASSMSQAWDF.

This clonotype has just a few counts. CDR3 in amino acids: CASSPLEVVDQPQHF. CDR3 bases: TGTGCCAGCTCACCACTGGAGGTCGTCGATCAGCCCCAGCATTTT. The chain is built from TRBV18 and TRBJ1-5, with D uncertain. V was clipped by 1 base and J by 5 bases, with 12 bases between them. Germline V gene sequence: CDR1 KGHSH, CDR2 LQKENI. The CDR3 totals 15 residues.

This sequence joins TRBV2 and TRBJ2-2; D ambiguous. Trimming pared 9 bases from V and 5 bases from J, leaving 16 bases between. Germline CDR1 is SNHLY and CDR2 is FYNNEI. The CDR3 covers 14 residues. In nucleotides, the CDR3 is TGTGCCAGTTGCCCTATCACCGCTACCGGGGAGCTGTTTTTT. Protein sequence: CASCPITATGELFF.

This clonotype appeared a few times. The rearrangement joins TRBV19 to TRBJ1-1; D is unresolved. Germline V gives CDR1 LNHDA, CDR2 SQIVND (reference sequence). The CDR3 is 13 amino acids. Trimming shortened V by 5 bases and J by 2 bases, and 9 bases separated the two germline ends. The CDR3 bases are TGTGCCAGTAGTCTGCGGGCCAACACTGAAGCTTTCTTT. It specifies CASSLRANTEAFF. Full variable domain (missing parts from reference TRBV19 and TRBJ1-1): DGGITQSPKYLFRKEGQNVTLSCEQNLNHDAMYWYRQDPGQGLRLIYYSQIVNDFQKGDIAEGYSVSREKKESFPLTVTSAQKNPTAFYLCASSLRANTEAFFGQGTRLTVV.

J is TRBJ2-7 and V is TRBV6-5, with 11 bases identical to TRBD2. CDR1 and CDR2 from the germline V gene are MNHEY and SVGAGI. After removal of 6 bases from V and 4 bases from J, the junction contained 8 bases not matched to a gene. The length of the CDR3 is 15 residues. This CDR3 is CASRSTSGGPYEQYF. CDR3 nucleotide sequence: TGTGCCAGCAGGTCTACTAGCGGGGGCCCGTACGAGCAGTACTTC.

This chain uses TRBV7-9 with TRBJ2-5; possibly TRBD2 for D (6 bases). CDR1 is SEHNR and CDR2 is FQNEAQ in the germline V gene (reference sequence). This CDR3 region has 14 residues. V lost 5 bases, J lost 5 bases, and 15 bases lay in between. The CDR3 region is CASSRLDPGETQYF. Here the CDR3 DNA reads TGTGCCAGCAGCCGACTAGATCCGGGGGAGACCCAGTACTTC.

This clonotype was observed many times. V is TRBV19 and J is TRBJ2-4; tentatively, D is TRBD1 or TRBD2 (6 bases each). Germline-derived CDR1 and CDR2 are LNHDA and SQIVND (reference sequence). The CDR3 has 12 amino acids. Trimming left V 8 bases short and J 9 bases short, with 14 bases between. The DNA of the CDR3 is TGTGCCAGTGGAGGGGGGCTGGGCATTCAGTACTTC. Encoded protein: CASGGGLGIQYF.

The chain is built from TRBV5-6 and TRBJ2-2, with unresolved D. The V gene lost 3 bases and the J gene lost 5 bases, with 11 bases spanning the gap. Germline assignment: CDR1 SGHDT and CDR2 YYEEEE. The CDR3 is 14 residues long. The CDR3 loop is CASSSGGRTGELFF. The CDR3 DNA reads TGTGCCAGCAGCTCCGGCGGCCGGACCGGGGAGCTGTTTTTT. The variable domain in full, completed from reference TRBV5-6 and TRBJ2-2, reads DAGVTQSPTHLIKTRGQQVTLRCSPKSGHDTVSWYQQALGQGPQFIFQYYEEEERQRGNFPDRFSGHQFPNYSSELNVNALLLGDSALYLCASSSGGRTGELFFGEGSRLTVL.

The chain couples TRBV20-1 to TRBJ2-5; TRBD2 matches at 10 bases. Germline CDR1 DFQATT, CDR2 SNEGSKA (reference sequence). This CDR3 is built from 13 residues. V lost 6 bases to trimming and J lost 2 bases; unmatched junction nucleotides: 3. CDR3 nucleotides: TGCAGTGCCCAGCGGGGGGGACAAGAGACCCAGTACTTC. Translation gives CSAQRGGQETQYF.